This T cell receptor (beta chain) appears in the sequencing data of a study of Ad26.COV2.S vaccination and SARS-CoV-2 variants. V gave up 7 bases and J gave up 7 bases; unmatched junction bases: 9. The V gene's germline CDR1 is MNHEY and CDR2 SVGAGI. The CDR3 is 14 amino acids. Measured with immunoSEQ multiplex PCR; TCRdb has only the in-frame clones, and not every one. The sample includes approximately 400,000 clones, 92% of them seen just once. This receptor was obtained from a human donor who had recovered from COVID-19. The source material was peripheral blood, sampled after recovery from COVID-19. The chain links TRBV6-5 to TRBJ1-2, with 10 bases that match TRBD1. CDR3 amino acids: CASIPTGGASGYTF. DNA of the CDR3: TGTGCCAGCATTCCGACAGGGGGCGCTTCTGGCTACACCTTC.